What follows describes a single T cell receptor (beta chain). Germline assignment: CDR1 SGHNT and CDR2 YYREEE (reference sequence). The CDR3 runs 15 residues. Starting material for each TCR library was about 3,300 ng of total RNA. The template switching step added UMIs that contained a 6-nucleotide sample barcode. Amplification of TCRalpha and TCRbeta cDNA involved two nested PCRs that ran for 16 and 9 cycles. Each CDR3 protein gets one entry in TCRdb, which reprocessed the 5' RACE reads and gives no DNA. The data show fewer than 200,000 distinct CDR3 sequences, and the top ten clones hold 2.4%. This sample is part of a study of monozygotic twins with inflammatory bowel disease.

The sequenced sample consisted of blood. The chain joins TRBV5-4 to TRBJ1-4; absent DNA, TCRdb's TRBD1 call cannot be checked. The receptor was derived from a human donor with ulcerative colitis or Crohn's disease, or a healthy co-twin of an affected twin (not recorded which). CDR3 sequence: CASSLGLGANEKLFF. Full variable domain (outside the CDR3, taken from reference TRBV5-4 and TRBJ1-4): ETGVTQSPTHLIKTRGQQVTLRCSSQSGHNTVSWYQQALGQGPQFIFQYYREEENGRGNFPPRFSGLQFPNYSSELNVNALELDDSALYLCASSLGLGANEKLFFGSGTQLSVL.